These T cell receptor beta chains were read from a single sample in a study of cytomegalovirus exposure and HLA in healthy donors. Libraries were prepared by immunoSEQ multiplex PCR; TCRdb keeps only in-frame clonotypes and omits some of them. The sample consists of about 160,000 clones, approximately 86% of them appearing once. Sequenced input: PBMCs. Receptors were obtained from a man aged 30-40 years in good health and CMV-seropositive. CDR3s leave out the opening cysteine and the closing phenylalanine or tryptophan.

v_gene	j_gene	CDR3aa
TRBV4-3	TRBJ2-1	ASSQDPLLAGGYNEQF
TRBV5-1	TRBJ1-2	ASSWGHLYGYT
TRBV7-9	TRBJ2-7	ASLNRGSEQY
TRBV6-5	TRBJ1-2	ASSYSQLLYGYT
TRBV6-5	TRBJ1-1	ASSYRRDSNTEAF
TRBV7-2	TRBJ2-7	ASRWDRYSYEQY
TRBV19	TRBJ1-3	ASMDRGGNTIY
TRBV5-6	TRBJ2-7	ASSLAEGYEQY
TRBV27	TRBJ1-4	ASSSFGATNEKLF
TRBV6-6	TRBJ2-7	ASSYSRERPYEQY
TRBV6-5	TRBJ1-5	ASSYSMGLPQH
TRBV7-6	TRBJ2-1	ASSLWSLEGGLANEQF
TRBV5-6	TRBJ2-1	ASSLRRGGGREQF
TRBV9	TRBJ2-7	ASSVAAGETYEQY
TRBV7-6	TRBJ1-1	ASSLGQGTEAF
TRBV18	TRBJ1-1	ASSLQGMNTEAF
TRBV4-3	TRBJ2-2	ASSQDRYTGELF
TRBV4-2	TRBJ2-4	ASSHRGQGGNIQY
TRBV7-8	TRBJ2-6	ASSLAWTAGANVLT
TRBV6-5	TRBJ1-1	ASSYQGADTEAF
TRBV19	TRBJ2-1	ASSIVGGSMNEQF
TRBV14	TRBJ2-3	ASSQGLAITDTQY
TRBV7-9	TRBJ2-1	ASSELAGGLSYNEQF
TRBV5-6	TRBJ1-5	ASSFHPGEGMVNQPQH
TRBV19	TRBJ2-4	ASSIPGQGGVSKDIQY
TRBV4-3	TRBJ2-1	ASSQDTRGGLNEQF
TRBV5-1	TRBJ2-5	ASNGGLAAETQY
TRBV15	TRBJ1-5	ATSQPQGGYQPQH
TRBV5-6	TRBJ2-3	ASSPGLVRDTQY
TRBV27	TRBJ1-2	ASSLGTAYGYT
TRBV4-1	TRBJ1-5	ASSLRDSLSQPQH
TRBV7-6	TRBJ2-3	ASSLDVRRGDTQY
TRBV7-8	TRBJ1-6	ASSSLGSSYNSPLH
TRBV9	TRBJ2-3	ASSVADTGVSTDTQY
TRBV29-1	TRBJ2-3	SVVGGATDTQY
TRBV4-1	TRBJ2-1	ASSHASADRRLYNEQF
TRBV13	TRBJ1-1	ASSFVTGGLTEAF
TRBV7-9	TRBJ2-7	ASSSAARSYEQY
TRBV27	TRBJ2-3	ASRPDYPSTDTQY
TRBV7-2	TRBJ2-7	ASGRDSSYEQY
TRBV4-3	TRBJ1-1	ASSQDDGTGGAEAF
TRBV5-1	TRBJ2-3	ASSLALLGGGIEKIGTDTQY
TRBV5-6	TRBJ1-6	ASSSGTGVSPLH
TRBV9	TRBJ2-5	ASSVDFGSGTQETQY
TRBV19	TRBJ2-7	ASSRGLNGREQY
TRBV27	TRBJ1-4	ASSLSSRDRAFNEKLF
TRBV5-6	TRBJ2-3	ASSRPDRDSTDTQY
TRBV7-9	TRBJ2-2	ASRSGGANTGELF
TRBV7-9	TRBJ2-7	ASSHRGGGLHEQY